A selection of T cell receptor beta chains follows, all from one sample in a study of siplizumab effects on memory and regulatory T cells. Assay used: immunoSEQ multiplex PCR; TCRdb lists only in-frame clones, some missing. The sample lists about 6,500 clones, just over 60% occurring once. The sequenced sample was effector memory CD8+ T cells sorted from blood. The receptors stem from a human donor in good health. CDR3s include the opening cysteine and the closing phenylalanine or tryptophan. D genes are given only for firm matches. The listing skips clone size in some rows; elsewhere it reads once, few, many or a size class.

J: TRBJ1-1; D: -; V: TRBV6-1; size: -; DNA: TGTGCCAGCAGTAGGGGAGTGGAGACTGAAGCTTTCTTT; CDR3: CASSRGVETEAFF
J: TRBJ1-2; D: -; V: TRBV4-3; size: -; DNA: TGCGCCAGCAGCCAATGGCAGGGAGAGGACTATGGCTACACCTTC; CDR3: CASSQWQGEDYGYTF
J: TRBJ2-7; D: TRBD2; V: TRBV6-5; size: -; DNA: TGTGCCAGCACCCCACTCGCGGGGGGGCTCGAGCAGTACTTC; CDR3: CASTPLAGGLEQYF
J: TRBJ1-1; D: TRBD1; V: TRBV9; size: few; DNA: TGTGCCAGCAGCGAGGGGGACAGGGGGCATGGGAGCACTGAAGCTTTCTTT; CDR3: CASSEGDRGHGSTEAFF
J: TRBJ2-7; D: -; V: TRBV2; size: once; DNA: TGTGCCGGCCAGGGGTCCTCCTACGAGCAGTACTTC; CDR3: CAGQGSSYEQYF
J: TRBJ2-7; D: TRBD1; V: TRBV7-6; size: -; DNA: TGTGCCAGCAGCTCAGGGACAGGGAACTACGAGCAGTACTTC; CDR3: CASSSGTGNYEQYF
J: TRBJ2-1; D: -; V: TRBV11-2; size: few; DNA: TGTGCCAGCAGCTTAGTAGGGCTAGCCGTATACAATGAGCAGTTCTTC; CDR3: CASSLVGLAVYNEQFF
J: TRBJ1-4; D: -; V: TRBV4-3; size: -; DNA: TGCGCCAGCAGCCAAGATCCTGGGAGCGCCGCAAAACTGTTTTTT; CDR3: CASSQDPGSAAKLFF
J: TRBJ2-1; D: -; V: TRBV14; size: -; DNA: TGTGCCAGCAGCGAGGCTAGTTGGGCCTACAATGAGCAGTTCTTC; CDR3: CASSEASWAYNEQFF
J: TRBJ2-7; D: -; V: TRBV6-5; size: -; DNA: TGTGCCAGCAGGGCCTTACAGACAGGGAGGGACGAGCAGTACTTC; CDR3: CASRALQTGRDEQYF
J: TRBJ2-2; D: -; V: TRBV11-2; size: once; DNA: TGTGCCAGCAGCTTAACTACCGGGGAGCTGTTTTTT; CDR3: CASSLTTGELFF
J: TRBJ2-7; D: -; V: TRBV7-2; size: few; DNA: TGTGCCAGCAAGGGGGACCTGAGCTCCTACGAGCAGTACTTC; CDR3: CASKGDLSSYEQYF
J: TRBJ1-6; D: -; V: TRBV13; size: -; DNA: TGTGCCAGCAGCTCCCCAAGGAGGGACGGTAATTCACCCCTCCACTTT; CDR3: CASSSPRRDGNSPLHF
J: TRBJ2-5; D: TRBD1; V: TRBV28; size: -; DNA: TGTGCCAGCAGTTTAAGGGGGCGGCAAGAGACCCAGTACTTC; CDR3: CASSLRGRQETQYF
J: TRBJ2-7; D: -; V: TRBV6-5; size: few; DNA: TGTGCCAGCACGGTAGGGGGCGAGCAGTACTTC; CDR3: CASTVGGEQYF
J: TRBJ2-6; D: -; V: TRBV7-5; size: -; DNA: TGTGTCAGAAGCTTACGGATGGGAATAGCTGGGGCCAACGTCCTGACTTTC; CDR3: CVRSLRMGIAGANVLTF
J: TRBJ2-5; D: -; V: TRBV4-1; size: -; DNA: TGCGCCAGCAGCCAAACCGGGACTCAAGAGACCCAGTACTTC; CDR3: CASSQTGTQETQYF
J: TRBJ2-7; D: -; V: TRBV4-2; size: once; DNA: TGTGCCAGCAGCCAAGATCAAGGAGACAACTCCTACGAGCAGTACTTC; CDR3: CASSQDQGDNSYEQYF
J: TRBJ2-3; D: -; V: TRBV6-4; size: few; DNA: TGTGCCAGCAGTGACAGGGGTAGCACAGATACGCAGTATTTT; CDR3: CASSDRGSTDTQYF
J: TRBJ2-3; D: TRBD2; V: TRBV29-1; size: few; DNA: TGCAGCGTTGACGGGGGGGCCACAGATACGCAGTATTTT; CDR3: CSVDGGATDTQYF
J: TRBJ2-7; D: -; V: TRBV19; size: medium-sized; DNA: TGTGCCAGTGGTACTAGGGCCGGCGAGCAGTACTTC; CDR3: CASGTRAGEQYF
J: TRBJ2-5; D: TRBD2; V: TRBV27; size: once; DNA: TGTGCCAGCAGTCAAGGACTAGCGGGGCTGAAGACCCAGTACTTC; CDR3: CASSQGLAGLKTQYF
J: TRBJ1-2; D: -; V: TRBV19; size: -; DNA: TGTGCCAGTAGTATAGTCTCTTGGAGTGGCTACACCTTC; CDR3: CASSIVSWSGYTF
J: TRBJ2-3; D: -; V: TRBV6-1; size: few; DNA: TGTGCCAGCACCCGACAGGAGCCCACAGATACGCAGTATTTT; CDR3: CASTRQEPTDTQYF
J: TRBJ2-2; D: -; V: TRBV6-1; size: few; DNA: TGTGCCAGTCCAGGGGTTGGCACCGGGGAGCTGTTTTTT; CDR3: CASPGVGTGELFF
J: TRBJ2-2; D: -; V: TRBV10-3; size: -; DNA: TGTGCCATCAGTGAGTCGGAGGAGGGACGGGAGCTGTTTTTT; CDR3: CAISESEEGRELFF
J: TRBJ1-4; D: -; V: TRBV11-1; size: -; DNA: TGTGCCAGCAGCTTCGGCCAGGGTTATGAAAAACTGTTTTTT; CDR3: CASSFGQGYEKLFF
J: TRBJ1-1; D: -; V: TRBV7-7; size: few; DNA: TGTGCCAGCAGCTTAGGAAGATTCACTGAAGCTTTCTTT; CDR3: CASSLGRFTEAFF
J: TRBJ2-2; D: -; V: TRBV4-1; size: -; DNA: TGCGCCAGCAGCCAAGATGAGACGGGTGAGGGCGGGGAGCTGTTTTTT; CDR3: CASSQDETGEGGELFF
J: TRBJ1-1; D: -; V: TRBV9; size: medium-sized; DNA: TGTGCCAGCAGCGATCGGACAGATAAAGCTTTCTTT; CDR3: CASSDRTDKAFF
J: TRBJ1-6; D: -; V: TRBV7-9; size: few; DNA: TGTGCCAGCAGCAGGGTTATGGATTCACCCCTCCACTTT; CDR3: CASSRVMDSPLHF
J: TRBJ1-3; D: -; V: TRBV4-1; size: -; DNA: TGCGCCAGCAGCCAAGTAGGGCTTGGAAACACCATATATTTT; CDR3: CASSQVGLGNTIYF
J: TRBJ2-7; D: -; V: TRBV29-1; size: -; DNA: TGCAGCGTTGAACGGGGGATTCCACCCTACGAGCAGTACTTC; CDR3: CSVERGIPPYEQYF
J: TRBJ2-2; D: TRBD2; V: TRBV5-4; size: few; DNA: TGTGCCAGCAGCTCAAGCGGGGGGGCGTCCGGGGAGCTGTTTTTT; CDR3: CASSSSGGASGELFF
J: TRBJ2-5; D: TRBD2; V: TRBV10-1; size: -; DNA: TGCGCCACGGGGAGGGTGCAGCGGGGGGGCCCTGAGACCCAGTACTTC; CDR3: CATGRVQRGGPETQYF
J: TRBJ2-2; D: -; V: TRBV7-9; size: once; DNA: TGTGCCAGCACAATTTCGGCGGGCGGGGAGCTGTTTTTT; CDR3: CASTISAGGELFF
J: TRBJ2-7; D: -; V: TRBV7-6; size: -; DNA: TGTGCCAGCAGTTTAGCACAGGTGCCCAACTACTACGAGCAGTACTTC; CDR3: CASSLAQVPNYYEQYF
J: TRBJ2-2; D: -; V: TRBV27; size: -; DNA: TGTGCCAGCAGCTTCCCCCCATTCGGGGAGCTGTTTTTT; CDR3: CASSFPPFGELFF
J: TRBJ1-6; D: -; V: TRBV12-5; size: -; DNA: TGTGCTAGTGGTTTGGTTGGGCGGGGGTATAATTCACCCCTCCACTTT; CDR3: CASGLVGRGYNSPLHF
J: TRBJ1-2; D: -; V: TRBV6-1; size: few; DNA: TGTGCCGGAAACGGACTAGCTAACTATGGCTACACCTTC; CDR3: CAGNGLANYGYTF
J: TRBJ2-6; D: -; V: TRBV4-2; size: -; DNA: TGTGCCAGCAGCCAAGATACAGGCTCTGGGGCCAACGTCCTGACTTTC; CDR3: CASSQDTGSGANVLTF